This section outlines one T cell receptor beta chain sequence together with its context. The germline V and J ends were trimmed by 3 bases and 0 bases, with 21 bases remaining between them. This CDR3 contains 18 residues. Germline V gives CDR1 SNHLY, CDR2 FYNNEI. This sample is part of a study of blood T cell repertoires in COVID-19. Repertoires were generated with immunoSEQ multiplex PCR, while TCRdb's copy carries only in-frame clones and drops some. Here the sample spans 200,000 to 300,000 clones, about four fifths being singletons. Material for sequencing was peripheral blood. This receptor was identified in a man older than 75 with acute or convalescent COVID-19. The chain joins TRBV2 to TRBJ2-7, with a weak D call TRBD1 (6 bases). CDR3 sequence reads: CASSDPRQAPTISYEQYF. In DNA, the CDR3 is TGTGCCAGCAGTGACCCCCGACAGGCCCCCACGATCTCCTACGAGCAGTACTTC.